Each of the 30 T cell receptor beta chains below was sequenced from the same sample in a study of shared clonotypes between healthy human individuals. Only in-frame clones appear in the TCRdb table, and some are missing; sequencing was by immunoSEQ multiplex PCR. The sample includes roughly 2.2 million clones, under 95% of them seen just once. Sequencing used naive CD4+ T cells from PBMCs. Noted subset: CD45RA+ positively selected. These receptors all come from a man aged 18 to 30 in good health. Some clones in this sample may be carry-over from other donors' samples.

The chain is built from TRBV19 and TRBJ2-7, with TRBD1 identical over 9 bases. Germline V lookup: CDR1 LNHDA, CDR2 SQIVND (reference sequence). J lost 5 bases, V lost 6 bases, and 8 bases had no gene match. The CDR3 covers 14 residues. The CDR3: CASRSGQGWDEQYF. CDR3 coding DNA: TGTGCCAGTAGATCAGGACAGGGGTGGGACGAGCAGTACTTC.

This chain joins TRBV7-7 and TRBJ1-1; D not resolved. Trimming left V 2 bases short and J 6 bases short, with 16 bases between. The CDR3 is 15 residues long. Germline values: CDR1 SSHAT, CDR2 FNYEAQ (reference sequence). The CDR3 nucleotides are TGTGCCAGCAGCTTATATCGCGGAGAGGGCGCTGAAGCTTTCTTT. This encodes CASSLYRGEGAEAFF.

The chain uses TRBV9 and TRBJ1-2; D is undetermined. The CDR3 length is 16 residues. Trimming left V 0 bases short and J 8 bases short, with 20 bases between. Germline lookup yields CDR1 SGDLS and CDR2 YYNGEE. The CDR3 coding sequence is TGTGCCAGCAGCGTAGGCCGCCTAGGCAGTCAGACGGGCTACACCTTC. It is translated as CASSVGRLGSQTGYTF.

This clone was detected once. The chain recombines TRBV5-4 with TRBJ2-3; perhaps TRBD2 as D (6 bases). Trimming stripped 3 bases from V and 0 bases from J, with 14 bases between. Germline lookup yields CDR1 SGHNT and CDR2 YYREEE (reference sequence). The CDR3 consists of 16 residues. The CDR3, as DNA: TGTGCCAGCAGCTCGGGCGGGGTCCGAAGCACAGATACGCAGTATTTT. It is translated as CASSSGGVRSTDTQYF.

This clone has just a few counts. CDR3 residues: CASSVDSTYGYTF. The CDR3 DNA follows: TGTGCCAGCTCGGTGGACAGTACCTATGGCTACACCTTC. This chain uses TRBV18 with TRBJ1-2, with D perhaps matching TRBD1 (6 bases). The CDR3 spans 13 residues. Trimming stripped 6 bases from V and 4 bases from J, with 12 bases between. CDR1 KGHSH and CDR2 LQKENI come from the germline V gene. Full variable domain (remainder filled in from reference TRBV18 and TRBJ1-2): NAGVMQNPRHLVRRRGQEARLRCSPMKGHSHVYWYRQLPEEGLKFMVYLQKENIIDESGMPKERFSAEFPKEGPSILRIQQVVRGDSAAYFCASSVDSTYGYTFGSGTRLTVV.

The chain joins TRBV19 to TRBJ2-7, with D possibly TRBD2 on 5 matching bases. This CDR3 has 14 residues. V lost 5 bases and J lost 3, with 14 bases in between. CDR1 and CDR2 (germline): LNHDA, SQIVND (reference sequence). The CDR3: CASSVGAIYYEQYF. The CDR3 DNA reads TGTGCCAGTAGTGTGGGAGCCATCTACTACGAGCAGTACTTC.

The chain joins TRBV12-5 to TRBJ2-2, with 10 bases lining up with TRBD1. Germline CDR1 reads LGHNT; CDR2 reads FRNRAP. With V trimmed by 6 bases and J by 0 bases, 10 bases remained unmatched. The CDR3 contains 18 residues. The CDR3 DNA reads TGTGCTAGTGGAACGACCCCCGGACAGGGGGCGAACACCGGGGAGCTGTTTTTT. As protein: CASGTTPGQGANTGELFF.

The chain has TRBV7-2 and TRBJ1-2, with D hard to call. The V end lost 5 bases, the J end lost 5 bases, and 15 bases lay between the germline ends. Per germline, CDR1 SGHTA and CDR2 FQGNSA. The CDR3 covers 14 residues. The CDR3 DNA is TGTGCCAGCAGCGTAGAGGGTCCTCATTATGGCTACACCTTC. Amino acids: CASSVEGPHYGYTF.

The chain carries TRBV18 and TRBJ2-3; possible D gene TRBD2, 5 bases. CDR3 size: 14 residues. Germline CDR1 reads KGHSH; CDR2 reads LQKENI. The V end lost 0 bases, the J end lost 5 bases, and 9 bases lay between the germline ends. The CDR3 region is CASSPPRTRDTQYF. CDR3 DNA sequence: TGTGCCAGCTCACCACCGAGGACTCGAGATACGCAGTATTTT.

The chain joins TRBV2 to TRBJ1-1; D not certain. V lost 5 bases to trimming and J lost 6 bases, with 13 bases between them. The CDR3 consists of 13 residues. The germline gives CDR1 SNHLY, CDR2 FYNNEI. The CDR3 protein is CASSTFRGSEAFF. CDR3 in DNA: TGTGCCAGCAGTACCTTCCGAGGGTCTGAAGCTTTCTTT.

V is TRBV28 and J is TRBJ1-2; the match to TRBD1 covers 8 bases. The CDR3 has 14 residues. Germline loops: CDR1 MDHEN, CDR2 SYDVKM. V was pared by 1 base and J by 6 bases, with 4 bases of the junction left unmatched. CDR3 coding DNA: TGTGCCAGCAGTTTATTGTCCAGGGGGCATGGCTACACCTTC. Its protein is CASSLLSRGHGYTF.

J is TRBJ2-5 and V is TRBV10-3; 9 positions match TRBD1. CDR1 is ENHRY and CDR2 is SYGVKD in the germline V gene. V trimming: 6 bases; J trimming: 3 bases; junction bases outside the gene matches: 5. The CDR3 loop spans 14 amino acids. CDR3 loop: CAIRLTGGEETQYF. CDR3 in DNA: TGTGCCATCAGACTCACAGGGGGCGAAGAGACCCAGTACTTC.

The rearrangement links TRBV28 to TRBJ2-2, with 10 bases fitting TRBD1. The CDR3 is 15 residues long. V trimming: 8 bases; J trimming: 2 bases; junction bases outside the gene matches: 5. The germline V gene encodes CDR1 MDHEN and CDR2 SYDVKM. The CDR3 protein is CASRDRGTNTGELFF. The CDR3 nucleotides are TGTGCCAGCCGGGACAGGGGTACTAACACCGGGGAGCTGTTTTTT.

The chain combines TRBV9 with TRBJ2-2; the D gene is possibly TRBD2 (6 bases). This CDR3 is 15 amino acids long. V lost 5 bases and J lost 0, with 11 bases in between. The V gene's germline CDR1 is SGDLS and CDR2 YYNGEE. CDR3 protein: CASSKGTPNTGELFF. The CDR3 bases are TGTGCCAGCAGTAAGGGGACTCCGAACACCGGGGAGCTGTTTTTT. The variable domain in full, with the rest retrieved from reference TRBV9 and TRBJ2-2, is DSGVTQTPKHLITATGQRVTLRCSPRSGDLSVYWYQQSLDQGLQFLIQYYNGEERAKGNILERFSAQQFPDLHSELNLSSLELGDSALYFCASSKGTPNTGELFFGEGSRLTVL.

This rearrangement joins TRBV5-8 to TRBJ1-2; TRBD1 matches at 8 bases. Per the germline V gene, CDR1 is SGHTS and CDR2 is YDEGEE. The CDR3 is made up of 15 amino acids. V dropped 2 bases and J dropped 6; count of bases not matched to a gene: 9. CDR3 sequence: CASSFLRTGLNGYTF. CDR3 nucleotides: TGTGCCAGCAGCTTTCTCCGGACAGGGTTAAATGGCTACACCTTC. The full variable domain, in which reference TRBV5-8 and TRBJ1-2 provide the parts outside the CDR3, is EAGVTQSPTHLIKTRGQQATLRCSPISGHTSVYWYQQALGLGLQFLLWYDEGEERNRGNFPPRFSGRQFPNYSSELNVNALELEDSALYLCASSFLRTGLNGYTFGSGTRLTVV.

A remark on this clone: The sample holds other DNA sequences that translate to the same CDR3. V usage is TRBV18 and J usage is TRBJ2-5, with D uncertain. The V end lost 0 bases, the J end lost 3 bases, and 5 bases lay between the germline ends. The CDR3 runs to 13 residues. Germline-derived CDR1 and CDR2 are KGHSH and LQKENI. The CDR3: CASSPPGKETQYF. The DNA for the CDR3 is TGTGCCAGCTCACCACCAGGCAAAGAGACCCAGTACTTC.

The V call is TRBV10-3, the J call TRBJ2-3, with 10 bases identical to TRBD2. Germline lookup yields CDR1 ENHRY and CDR2 SYGVKD. V dropped 3 bases and J dropped 2; count of bases not matched to a gene: 2. The CDR3 loop spans 15 amino acids. DNA for the CDR3: TGTGCCATCAGTGACCTAGCGGGAGCCACAGATACGCAGTATTTT. Translation: CAISDLAGATDTQYF.

This chain uses TRBV5-5 with TRBJ1-3; D is possibly TRBD1 (6 bases). The ends were cut back, 4 bases at V and 0 bases at J, with 14 bases in the middle. The CDR3 runs 16 residues. Germline V CDR1 and CDR2: SGHKS, YYEKEE (reference sequence). This CDR3 reads CASSLSKGGSGNTIYF. For the CDR3, the DNA is TGTGCCAGCAGCCTGAGTAAGGGGGGCTCTGGAAACACCATATATTTT.

The V and J genes are TRBV4-1 and TRBJ1-5; the D is unclear. Between the trimmed V and J ends, which lost 5 bases and 0 bases, there was a span of 11 bases. The CDR3 has 15 amino acids. CDR1 is MGHRA and CDR2 is YSYEKL in the germline V gene. The CDR3, as DNA: TGCGCCAGCAGCGACCTAGGGCTTAGCAATCAGCCCCAGCATTTT. It is translated as CASSDLGLSNQPQHF.

The chain is built from TRBV29-1 and TRBJ2-5; maybe TRBD1 (6 bases). This CDR3 has 12 amino acids. Trimming removed 3 bases at V and 4 bases at J, with 9 bases between. The V gene's germline CDR1 is SQVTM and CDR2 ANQGSEA. CDR3 nucleotides: TGCAGCGTTGAGGGCAGGGGAGAGACCCAGTACTTC. Protein product: CSVEGRGETQYF.

V usage is TRBV11-3 and J usage is TRBJ2-3; D remains ambiguous. Germline loops: CDR1 SGHNT, CDR2 YENEEA. Trimming stripped 3 bases from V and 1 base from J, with 8 bases between. CDR3 length: 14 residues. CDR3 in amino acids: CASSFRLGTDTQYF. In nucleotides, the CDR3 is TGTGCCAGCAGCTTTCGTCTTGGCACAGATACGCAGTATTTT. The complete variable domain, with remaining parts taken from reference TRBV11-3 and TRBJ2-3, reads EAGVVQSPRYKIIEKKQPVAFWCNPISGHNTLYWYLQNLGQGPELLIRYENEEAVDDSQLPKDRFSAERLKGVDSTLKIQPAELGDSAVYLCASSFRLGTDTQYFGPGTRLTVL.

The J gene is TRBJ2-3, the V gene TRBV5-1, with 12 bases identical to TRBD2. The CDR3 has 15 amino acids. Germline V gene data show CDR1 as SGHRS and CDR2 as YFSETQ. V lost 4 bases to trimming and J lost 4 bases; unmatched junction nucleotides: 4. The CDR3 nucleotides are TGCGCCAGCAGCAAGGGACTAGCGGGCCCAGATACGCAGTATTTT. The encoded protein is CASSKGLAGPDTQYF.

Only one count was recorded for this clone. The chain combines TRBV7-9 with TRBJ2-7, with 8 bases lining up with TRBD1. V lost 5 bases, J lost 2 bases, and 2 bases stayed unmatched. Germline V gene lookup returns CDR1 SEHNR and CDR2 FQNEAQ (reference sequence). The CDR3 runs to 13 residues. In DNA form, the CDR3 reads TGTGCCAGCAGCCTGGACAGGGCCTACGAGCAGTACTTC. Amino acids: CASSLDRAYEQYF.

A word on this clone: Other DNA sequences from this sample encode an identical CDR3 as well. The V and J genes are TRBV19 and TRBJ2-7, with D tentatively TRBD2 (6 bases). Germline V gene lookup returns CDR1 LNHDA and CDR2 SQIVND (reference sequence). V was shortened by 3 bases and J by 3 bases, with 12 bases between the two germline ends. This CDR3 has 14 amino acids. The chain's CDR3 is CASSIRGGLYEQYF. CDR3 coding DNA: TGTGCCAGTAGTATCCGGGGAGGACTCTACGAGCAGTACTTC.

This chain connects TRBV5-1 to TRBJ2-5; 7 nucleotides line up with TRBD1. Germline-derived CDR1 and CDR2 are SGHRS and YFSETQ. The CDR3 loop spans 15 amino acids. V was clipped by 0 bases and J by 7 bases; unmatched bases: 9. The CDR3 reads CASSLEGTAAGTQYF. CDR3 nucleotides: TGCGCCAGCAGCTTGGAGGGGACAGCCGCCGGGACCCAGTACTTC.

The chain combines TRBV5-1 with TRBJ2-5, with D perhaps given as TRBD1 or TRBD2 (6 bases each). Germline values: CDR1 SGHRS, CDR2 YFSETQ. Between the trimmed V and J ends, which lost 4 bases and 5 bases, there was a span of 21 bases. The length of the CDR3 is 16 residues. CDR3 nucleotides: TGCGCCAGCAGCGAGAGAGGGGGGCTAGGGGTCGAGACCCAGTACTTC. It is translated as CASSERGGLGVETQYF.

The V gene is TRBV28, the J gene TRBJ1-2; perhaps TRBD1 as D (6 bases). The CDR3 is 16 residues long. The ends were cut back, 3 bases at V and 8 bases at J, with 22 bases in the middle. CDR1 is MDHEN and CDR2 is SYDVKM in the germline V gene. The CDR3 DNA follows: TGTGCCAGCAGTTTTGGGGGGGCCCAGGGGTTAGGAGGCTACACCTTC. This sequence encodes CASSFGGAQGLGGYTF.

The chain links TRBV10-3 to TRBJ1-5; a possible D gene is TRBD1 (5 bases). The length of the CDR3 is 13 residues. Germline loops: CDR1 ENHRY, CDR2 SYGVKD. Trimming left V 2 bases short and J 5 bases short, with 7 bases between. The CDR3 sequence is CAISEQGYQPQHF. In DNA form, the CDR3 reads TGTGCCATCAGTGAGCAGGGATATCAGCCCCAGCATTTT.

The rearrangement links TRBV19 to TRBJ1-2; no definite D call. The CDR3 extends over 12 amino acids. Trimming pared 4 bases from V and 8 bases from J, leaving 11 bases between. The germline V gene encodes CDR1 LNHDA and CDR2 SQIVND (reference sequence). The CDR3 protein is CASSRVAGGYTF. CDR3 DNA: TGTGCCAGTAGTAGGGTGGCTGGCGGCTACACCTTC.

For the CDR3, the DNA is TGCAGCGTTGCGGGGCAAGCCGACTATGGCTACACCTTC. Its protein is CSVAGQADYGYTF. The V and J genes are TRBV29-1 and TRBJ1-2; a weak D match, TRBD1 (5 bases). The V end lost 4 bases, the J end lost 3 bases, and 12 bases lay between the germline ends. Germline V lookup: CDR1 SQVTM, CDR2 ANQGSEA. The CDR3 runs 13 residues.